This T cell receptor (beta chain) was sequenced in a study of tumor and adjacent non-tumor tissue in lung cancer. A modified ARM-PCR protocol with three rounds of nested PCR amplified TCRbeta. TCRdb redid the calling of the multiplex PCR reads with MiXCR, one entry per CDR3 protein. The repertoire holds 50,000 to 60,000 distinct CDR3 sequences, with 74% as singletons. Points on this clonotype: At one boundary the junction diverges from the germline segment, which might be a read error.

The CDR3 covers 14 residues. In germline, CDR1 is SQVTM, CDR2 ANQGSEA. This sample's RNA came from whole unsorted tissue. The normal lung tissue was taken more than 3 cm from the tumor edge. The chain joins TRBV29-1 to TRBJ2-2; D perhaps matches TRBD1 (6 bases). This sequence originates from a woman aged 55-69 years with non-small cell lung cancer. The source material was distant non-tumor lung tissue. CDR3 residues: CSARGHQGTGELSF. The CDR3 coding sequence is TGCAGCGCCCGAGGGCACCAGGGGACCGGGGAGCTGTCTTTT.